The clone carrying this T cell receptor beta chain occurred a few times. Its antigen is unidentified. Time point noted: week 5, during vaccination. It was 300 ug of mutant IDH1 20-mer peptide that made up each vaccine dose, given with topical imiquimod. The data belong to a study of a mutant IDH1 vaccine in newly diagnosed glioma. Study overall: Vaccine dosing followed radiotherapy by 4-6 weeks, or accompanied temozolomide cycles. Patients got radiotherapy, temozolomide, or both beforehand, and most got both.

The table came from immunoSEQ multiplex PCR; TCRdb's copy has only in-frame clones and leaves some out. This sample has fewer than 65,000 clones, with about 80% found just once. General observations from the study: Pseudoprogression seemingly bore no relation to changes in top peripheral T cell clonotypes. Vaccine-induced responses were seen in roughly 93% of patients, spanning several MHC alleles.

Germline assignment: CDR1 PRHDT and CDR2 FYEKMQ (reference sequence). Trimming cost V 5 bases and J 5 bases; bases outside gene matches: 15. There are 17 residues in the CDR3. The chain uses TRBV13 and TRBJ2-1; 7 bases are shared with TRBD1. The sequence was collected from a man younger than 40 with glioma. The sequencing here drew on PBMCs, taken from a glioma patient whose treatment included an IDH1 peptide vaccine. CDR3 region: CASSRHRLGGADNEQFF. The CDR3 coding sequence is TGTGCCAGCAGCCGACATCGTTTAGGGGGCGCAGACAATGAGCAGTTCTTC.